One sample yielded the 11 T cell receptor beta chains listed below, sequenced in a study of T cells in Graves' hyperthyroidism and ophthalmopathy. It was RNA transcripts that yielded the amplified TCR beta CDR3 regions. A first-round RT-PCR of the TCR CDR3 used the HTBI primer set. TCRdb fed the multiplex PCR reads into MiXCR, producing one record per CDR3 protein. This sample carries about 360,000 distinct CDR3 sequences, roughly 13% of them seen once, and the ten largest clones take 9.2%. The material sequenced was blood. These receptors all come from a woman aged 18 to 35 with Graves' hyperthyroidism.

This clonotype was observed at least ten times. The V and J genes are TRBV11-2 and TRBJ1-1; 8 positions match TRBD1. The CDR3 spans 16 residues. CDR1 and CDR2 (germline): SGHAT, FQNNGV. Unmatched junction bases numbered 4, after V lost 1 base and J lost 0 bases. Here the CDR3 DNA reads TGTGCCAGCAGCTTAGGCTTGGGACAGGTGAACACTGAAGCTTTCTTT. Protein: CASSLGLGQVNTEAFF.

The rearrangement uses TRBV14 and TRBJ2-1; 10 bases align to TRBD2. CDR1 and CDR2 (germline): SGHDN, FVKESK. Trimming at V came to 0 bases and at J to 8 bases, leaving 10 bases not matched to a gene. The CDR3 sequence is 17 residues long. The CDR3 protein is CASSQEIAGGPRDEQFF. DNA for the CDR3: TGTGCCAGCAGCCAAGAAATAGCGGGAGGTCCCCGTGATGAGCAGTTCTTC.

The chain carries TRBV29-1 and TRBJ1-1, with D possibly TRBD1 on 5 matching bases. Looked up from germline, CDR1 is SQVTM and CDR2 is ANQGSEA. This CDR3 has 11 residues. The V gene lost 5 bases and the J gene lost 3 bases, with 7 bases spanning the gap. The CDR3 nucleotides read TGCAGCGTTAAGGGACACACTGAAGCTTTCTTT. Its translation is CSVKGHTEAFF.

Ten or more counts support this clonotype. CDR3 in DNA: TGCGCCAGCTCCCCCATAAACTACGAGCAGTACTTC. This gives the protein CASSPINYEQYF. The genes are TRBV10-2 and TRBJ2-7; no definite D call. Germline V gives CDR1 WSHSY, CDR2 SAAADI. Trimming left V 8 bases short and J 3 bases short, with 11 bases between. The CDR3 is 12 residues long.

The sample holds many counts of this clonotype. The V and J genes are TRBV18 and TRBJ2-7; 8 positions match TRBD2. CDR3 size: 17 residues. Trimming at V came to 0 bases and at J to 6 bases, leaving 13 bases not matched to a gene. Germline CDR1 is KGHSH and CDR2 is LQKENI. The CDR3 DNA reads TGTGCCAGCTCACCACCGTCAATAGCGGGACGGGGCGGCGAGCAGTACTTC. It specifies CASSPPSIAGRGGEQYF.

This clonotype was seen at least ten times. The chain links TRBV28 to TRBJ1-2, with 8 bases matching TRBD1. Germline-derived CDR1 and CDR2 are MDHEN and SYDVKM. The CDR3 consists of 15 residues. The junction had 7 bases not matched to a gene; V was cut back by 3 bases and J by 4 bases. CDR3 bases: TGTGCCAGCAGTTTCGCAGGGGGCGAGAGCTATGGCTACACCTTC. It is translated as CASSFAGGESYGYTF.

This clonotype was observed at least ten times. The chain joins TRBV6-1 to TRBJ2-3; D may be TRBD1 or TRBD2 (5 bases each). This CDR3 is 14 amino acids long. Trimming removed 8 bases at V and 2 bases at J, with 14 bases between. CDR1 is MNHNS and CDR2 is SASEGT in the germline V gene. CDR3 amino acids: CASDRDVLTDTQYF. The CDR3 nucleotides read TGTGCCAGCGACCGGGACGTGCTCACAGATACGCAGTATTTT.

This rearrangement joins TRBV12-3 or TRBV12-4 to TRBJ2-7; 16 nucleotides match TRBD2. Germline trimming cut 6 bases from V and 4 bases from J; bases unmatched to any gene: 12. CDR3 size: 18 residues. In DNA form, the CDR3 reads TGTGCCAGCAGCCTCACCGGGACTAGCGGGAGGGCAAGATACGAGCAGTACTTC. Translating gives CASSLTGTSGRARYEQYF.

This clonotype turned up a few times. V and J are TRBV5-6 and TRBJ1-3; D possibly corresponds to TRBD1 (5 bases). Looked up from germline, CDR1 is SGHDT and CDR2 is YYEEEE. V was cut by 2 bases and J by 6 bases, with 15 bases left in between. CDR3 length: 15 amino acids. CDR3 DNA: TGTGCCAGCAGCTTCCCGGGGCGCAGCGAAAACACCATATATTTT. It is translated as CASSFPGRSENTIYF.

This clonotype showed up many times. The chain joins TRBV28 to TRBJ1-1; no clear D gene. Trimming took 6 bases from V and 1 from J, leaving 9 bases between them. CDR1 and CDR2 (germline): MDHEN, SYDVKM. This CDR3 has 13 amino acids. The CDR3 sequence: CASSRPGNTEAFF. The CDR3 nucleotides read TGTGCCAGCAGCCGCCCGGGGAACACTGAAGCTTTCTTT.

This clonotype was detected many times. The chain combines TRBV28 with TRBJ1-1, with D hard to call. Germline assignment: CDR1 MDHEN and CDR2 SYDVKM. The length of the CDR3 is 15 residues. V lost 2 bases and J 4 bases, leaving 14 bases between the germline ends. The DNA for the CDR3 is TGTGCCAGCAGTTTAGGCATCAAATTGGGCACTGAAGCTTTCTTT. Translated: CASSLGIKLGTEAFF.